The TCR beta chain described here comes from a study of blood T cell repertoires in COVID-19. Study-level information: Researchers got acute and convalescent COVID-19 samples from the United States, Italy and Spain. T cells, B-cell-depleted T cells, or PBMCs provided the cDNA or gDNA that served as material.

This CDR3 has 14 residues. Trimming took 5 bases from V and 5 from J; bases not matched to a gene: 3. CDR1 is LNHNV, CDR2 YYDKDF, per germline (reference sequence). Authors' analysis steps: Amplification of reference gene primers was used by the study to estimate nucleated cell counts. The protocol was immunoSEQ multiplex PCR, while the TCRdb copy is restricted to in-frame clones and leaves out a portion. The V and J calls and clone size are taken from that table; D and trimming were inferred from the DNA. The profile shows approximately 170,000 clones, roughly 86% of them singletons. The chain has TRBV15 and TRBJ1-6; 7 bases match TRBD1. The sequence was collected from a woman at least 80 years old with COVID-19, enrolled during active disease. Sequenced sample: peripheral blood. The CDR3 bases are TGTGCCACCAGCTTCGGGACAGATAATTCACCCCTCCACTTT. Translating it yields CATSFGTDNSPLHF.